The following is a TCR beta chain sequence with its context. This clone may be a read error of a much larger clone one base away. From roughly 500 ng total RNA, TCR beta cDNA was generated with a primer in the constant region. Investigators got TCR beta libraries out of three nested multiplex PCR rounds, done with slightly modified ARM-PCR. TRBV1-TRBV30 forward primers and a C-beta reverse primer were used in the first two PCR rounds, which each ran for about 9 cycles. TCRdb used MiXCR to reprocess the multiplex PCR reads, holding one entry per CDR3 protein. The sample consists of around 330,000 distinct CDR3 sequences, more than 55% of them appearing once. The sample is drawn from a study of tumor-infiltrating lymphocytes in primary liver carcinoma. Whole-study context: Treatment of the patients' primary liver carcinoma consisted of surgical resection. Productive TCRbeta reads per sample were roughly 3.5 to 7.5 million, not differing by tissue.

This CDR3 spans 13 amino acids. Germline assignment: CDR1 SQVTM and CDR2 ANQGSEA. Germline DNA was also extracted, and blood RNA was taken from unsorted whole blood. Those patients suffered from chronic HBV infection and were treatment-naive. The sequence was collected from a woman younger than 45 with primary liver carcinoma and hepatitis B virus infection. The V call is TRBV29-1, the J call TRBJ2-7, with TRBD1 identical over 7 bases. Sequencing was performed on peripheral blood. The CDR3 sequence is CSVDGPGGYDQYF. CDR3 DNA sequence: TGCAGCGTTGACGGTCCAGGGGGTTACGATCAGTACTTC.